The T cell receptor (beta chain) described here comes from a study of Tregs in tolerant kidney transplant recipients. Study outcomes and limitations: Biological reproducibility was not directly addressed in this study. Changing PCR primers prevented nucleotide comparison between some patients' samples.

A note on this clone: Antigen specificity is unknown.

Looked up from germline, CDR1 is MNHEY and CDR2 is SMNVEV (reference sequence). The CDR3 covers 15 residues. V gave up 4 bases and J gave up 9 bases; unmatched junction bases: 9. Measured with immunoSEQ multiplex PCR; TCRdb has only the in-frame clones, and not every one. The sample includes approximately 75,000 clones, about 91% of them seen just once. This sequence was found in a human donor who received a combined kidney and bone marrow transplant. J is TRBJ2-2 and V is TRBV27; 9 bases agree with TRBD2. The sequences come from Tregs from blood, collected before the transplant. The DNA of the CDR3 is TGTGCCAGCAGTTCACCGGGCGGGAGGGCAAGGGAGCTGTTTTTT. This codes for CASSSPGGRARELFF.